The 17 T cell receptor beta chains in this list originate from one sample, sequenced in a study of beta chain features in type 1 diabetes (dated by TCRdb to the late 2010s). Library construction relied on the immunoSEQ multiplex PCR assay. All of the isolated RNA was reverse transcribed with the High Capacity cDNA Reverse Transcription Kit, so expressed TCRB transcripts were sequenced. This is the immuneACCESS table as TCRdb keeps it, with only in-frame sequences that have V and J called. A part of the clones is gone; compared with another copy, unresolved V genes explain less than half, and the rest is unexplained. In this sample the table shows a few hundred thousand clones, roughly 16% of which occur a single time. The ten largest make up about 0.019% of the sample. What was sequenced was naive CD4+ T cells from blood. This specimen's cell subset or site label, per the study, means: true naive CD4+ T cells. Receptor source: a young woman in good health.

The chain recombines TRBV5-1 with TRBJ2-1; 7 nucleotides align to TRBD1. Per germline, CDR1 SGHRS and CDR2 YFSETQ. The V and J ends lost 5 bases and 10 bases, in that order; junction bases with no gene match: 12. This CDR3 contains 14 residues. CDR3 region: CASRPDREVGEQFF. The CDR3 DNA is TGCGCCAGCAGGCCCGACAGGGAAGTTGGGGAGCAGTTCTTC.

There are a few counts of this clone. The DNA for the CDR3 is TGCGCCAGCAGCTTGTCCCGCTCTGGAAACACCATATATTTT. It codes for CASSLSRSGNTIYF. The chain recombines TRBV5-1 with TRBJ1-3; D is ambiguous. Germline V gives CDR1 SGHRS, CDR2 YFSETQ. CDR3 size: 14 residues. V was pared by 1 base and J by 0 bases, with 5 bases between. Based on the CDR3 plus reference TRBV5-1 and TRBJ1-3, the full variable domain is KAGVTQTPRYLIKTRGQQVTLSCSPISGHRSVSWYQQTPGQGLQFLFEYFSETQRNKGNFPGRFSGRQFSNSRSEMNVSTLELGDSALYLCASSLSRSGNTIYFGEGSWLTVV.

The rearrangement links TRBV28 to TRBJ1-1, with D tentatively TRBD1 (6 bases). V was trimmed by 5 bases and J by 4 bases, leaving 11 bases between them. This CDR3 spans 13 amino acids. Looked up from germline, CDR1 is MDHEN and CDR2 is SYDVKM. CDR3 protein: CASSVTGTTEAFF. CDR3 DNA: TGTGCCAGCAGTGTGACAGGAACCACTGAAGCTTTCTTT.

V is TRBV30 and J is TRBJ1-1, with 7 bases identical to TRBD1. The germline CDR1 and CDR2 sequences are GTSNPN and SVGIG (reference sequence). The CDR3 is made up of 13 amino acids. The trim removed 2 bases at V and 4 bases at J, leaving 4 bases unmatched. The CDR3 sequence is CAWSNRGATEAFF. CDR3 DNA sequence: TGTGCCTGGAGTAACAGGGGAGCCACTGAAGCTTTCTTT.

In nucleotides, the CDR3 is TGTGCCAGCTCACCACCGAGTTGGCAGGGGAACGGCTACACCTTC. This translates into CASSPPSWQGNGYTF. The rearrangement uses TRBV18 and TRBJ1-2; a possible D gene is TRBD1 (6 bases). CDR1 and CDR2 (germline): KGHSH, LQKENI. CDR3 length: 15 residues. V was trimmed by 0 bases and J by 8 bases, leaving 16 bases between them.

The chain combines TRBV12-5 with TRBJ2-1; 7 nucleotides align to TRBD2. Trimming removed 1 base from V and 5 bases from J; junction bases left unmatched: 8. The CDR3 runs to 16 residues. Germline assignment: CDR1 LGHNT and CDR2 FRNRAP. CDR3 amino acids: CASGLGRERGDNEQFF. Written as DNA, the CDR3 is TGTGCTAGTGGTTTGGGTCGGGAGCGGGGAGACAATGAGCAGTTCTTC.

The rearrangement uses TRBV7-9 and TRBJ2-1; D is unclear. Germline assignment: CDR1 SEHNR and CDR2 FQNEAQ (reference sequence). The CDR3 spans 12 residues. Trimming stripped 7 bases from V and 6 bases from J, with 10 bases between. The CDR3 bases are TGTGCCAGCAAATGGTCCGGCAATGAGCAGTTCTTC. It encodes CASKWSGNEQFF.

The rearrangement uses TRBV5-6 and TRBJ1-2; TRBD1 matches 9 bases. V trimming: 4 bases; J trimming: 3 bases; junction bases outside the gene matches: 10. There are 16 residues in the CDR3. Germline CDR1 SGHDT, CDR2 YYEEEE. Written as DNA, the CDR3 is TGTGCCAGCAGCGAGATACCGGGACAGGGATACTATGGCTACACCTTC. Amino acid sequence: CASSEIPGQGYYGYTF.

This clone was observed a handful of times. The chain employs TRBV2 and TRBJ1-5; D is undetermined. In germline, CDR1 is SNHLY, CDR2 FYNNEI. This CDR3 region has 13 residues. Trimming removed 6 bases from V and 3 bases from J, with 9 bases in between. In DNA form, the CDR3 reads TGTGCCAGCAGGGCCAGGTACAATCAGCCCCAGCATTTT. This codes for CASRARYNQPQHF.

This clone was recorded a few times. CDR3 DNA sequence: TGTGCCAGCAGCCTAATTAGCGCGTATAATGAGCAGTTCTTC. It codes for CASSLISAYNEQFF. This chain uses TRBV9 with TRBJ2-1; the D gene is possibly TRBD2 (5 bases). With 4 bases removed from V and 7 bases from J, the gap between germline ends came to 15 bases. The CDR3 covers 14 residues. Germline assignment: CDR1 SGDLS and CDR2 YYNGEE.

The chain links TRBV9 to TRBJ2-6; D gene uncertain. CDR1 is SGDLS, CDR2 YYNGEE, per germline. This CDR3 is 15 amino acids long. The V and J ends lost 1 base and 3 bases respectively, with 8 bases between them. For the CDR3, the DNA is TGTGCCAGCAGCGTATTCCTGCGTGGGGCCAACGTCCTGACTTTC. Its protein is CASSVFLRGANVLTF.

The CDR3 protein is CAISGTGGRGGYTF. The CDR3 nucleotides read TGTGCCATCAGCGGGACAGGGGGTCGGGGCGGCTACACCTTC. The chain is built from TRBV10-3 and TRBJ1-2, with 11 nucleotides matching TRBD1. With 6 bases clipped from V and 8 bases from J, the junction kept 8 bases outside the gene matches. Per the germline V gene, CDR1 is ENHRY and CDR2 is SYGVKD. The CDR3 has 14 residues.

This clone was seen a few times. The chain carries TRBV29-1 and TRBJ2-7, with D perhaps matching TRBD1 or TRBD2 (6 bases each). With 5 bases removed from V and 2 bases from J, the gap between germline ends came to 16 bases. The length of the CDR3 is 14 residues. Germline V CDR1 and CDR2: SQVTM, ANQGSEA. The CDR3, as DNA: TGCAGCGTTCAAGGGGGGCAGCAACCCTACGAGCAGTACTTC. Protein: CSVQGGQQPYEQYF.

This clone occurred a few times. The chain employs TRBV5-1 and TRBJ2-2, with D possibly TRBD1 on 5 matching bases. V was clipped by 2 bases and J by 2 bases, with 16 bases between them. This CDR3 is built from 17 residues. The V gene's germline CDR1 is SGHRS and CDR2 YFSETQ. The CDR3 DNA reads as TGCGCCAGCAGCTTCGATGGACAAGGCGGTAACACCGGGGAGCTGTTTTTT. It is translated as CASSFDGQGGNTGELFF.

The chain recombines TRBV30 with TRBJ2-1; TRBD2 matches 10 bases. The germline V gene has CDR1 GTSNPN and CDR2 SVGIG (reference sequence). CDR3 length: 15 amino acids. Trimming at V came to 0 bases and at J to 7 bases, leaving 6 bases not matched to a gene. Here the CDR3 reads CAWSVLAGYVNEQFF. The CDR3 nucleotides are TGTGCCTGGAGTGTACTAGCGGGATATGTGAATGAGCAGTTCTTC.

This clone was found a few times. The rearrangement joins TRBV28 to TRBJ1-5; D possibly corresponds to TRBD1 (6 bases). Germline V gene sequence: CDR1 MDHEN, CDR2 SYDVKM. This CDR3 is built from 14 residues. The V end lost 6 bases, the J end lost 3 bases, and 12 bases lay between the germline ends. CDR3 in DNA: TGTGCCAGCAGACTAACAGGGTCCAATCAGCCCCAGCATTTT. This codes for CASRLTGSNQPQHF.

This clone is a singleton in its sample. The V and J genes are TRBV30 and TRBJ1-1; D gene uncertain. The CDR3 totals 11 residues. CDR1 and CDR2 from the germline V gene are GTSNPN and SVGIG (reference sequence). Trimming stripped 0 bases from V and 4 bases from J, with 3 bases between. CDR3 loop: CAWSVITEAFF. The DNA for the CDR3 is TGTGCCTGGAGTGTCATCACTGAAGCTTTCTTT.